The next 14 T cell receptor beta chains were all read from a single sample in a study of CD8 T cells in Susac syndrome. Reverse transcription of roughly 0.5 to 1 ug RNA used random hexamers. TCRdb called the immunoSEQ multiplex PCR reads again in MiXCR, with one record for every CDR3 protein. The table has under 200,000 distinct CDR3 sequences, approximately 93% seen once; the top ten hold 0.1%. Sequencing was carried out using CD4+ T cells from PBMCs. These receptors originate from a human donor in good health.

The V call is TRBV6-5, the J call TRBJ2-5; the D gene is possibly TRBD2 (5 bases). Germline loops: CDR1 MNHEY, CDR2 SVGAGI. V was shortened by 6 bases and J by 2 bases, with 16 bases between the two germline ends. This CDR3 comprises 15 residues. The CDR3 DNA is TGTGCCAGCAGGCGGACCGGGAACCTACAAGAGACCCAGTACTTC. Residues: CASRRTGNLQETQYF.

V usage is TRBV25-1 and J usage is TRBJ1-2, with 7 bases aligning to TRBD1. Germline V gene data show CDR1 as MGHDK and CDR2 as SYGVNS. V was pared by 7 bases and J by 8 bases, with 13 bases of the junction left unmatched. CDR3 length: 14 amino acids. The CDR3 nucleotides are TGTGCCAGCATTGGACAGGCAGCTATTGGGGGCTACACCTTC. Translating it yields CASIGQAAIGGYTF.

V is TRBV5-1 and J is TRBJ2-1, with 13 bases matching TRBD2. This CDR3 region has 15 residues. V lost 2 bases to trimming and J lost 7 bases; unmatched junction nucleotides: 3. Germline V gene sequence: CDR1 SGHRS, CDR2 YFSETQ. CDR3 residues: CASSLLTSGGNEQFF. The CDR3 bases are TGCGCCAGCAGCTTACTGACTAGCGGGGGGAATGAGCAGTTCTTC.

This rearrangement joins TRBV11-3 to TRBJ2-2, with 8 bases that match TRBD1. The V segment lost 3 bases and the J segment 2 bases; nucleotides outside the gene matches: 8. CDR3 length equals 17 residues. Germline V CDR1 and CDR2: SGHNT, YENEEA. CDR3 nucleotides: TGTGCCAGCAGCTTTACGGTTGGACAGGGAAACACCGGGGAGCTGTTTTTT. It is translated as CASSFTVGQGNTGELFF.

This chain connects TRBV6-1 to TRBJ2-5; 9 nucleotides match TRBD1. There are 16 residues in the CDR3. The ends lost 0 bases at V and 7 bases at J; junction bases unmatched: 9. CDR1 is MNHNS and CDR2 is SASEGT in the germline V gene. CDR3 sequence (DNA): TGTGCCAGCAGTGAAGCGAGGGACAGGGCTTCGGGGACCCAGTACTTC. This codes for CASSEARDRASGTQYF.

The V and J genes are TRBV28 and TRBJ2-2; no clear D gene. CDR3 size: 13 residues. Trimming took off 6 bases at V and 5 bases at J, with 10 bases between the two ends. Germline V gene data show CDR1 as MDHEN and CDR2 as SYDVKM. This CDR3 is CASRSGLTGELFF. CDR3 coding DNA: TGTGCCAGCAGGTCCGGGTTGACCGGGGAGCTGTTTTTT.

The DNA of the CDR3 is TGTGCCAGCAGCACGTCGGGACAGGGGAACACAGATACGCAGTATTTT. It yields the protein CASSTSGQGNTDTQYF. The chain couples TRBV21-1 to TRBJ2-3; the D segment call TRBD1 is taken from the table without a DNA check. TRBV21-1 corresponds to a pseudogene. CDR3 length: 16 residues.

V usage is TRBV27 and J usage is TRBJ2-2; D is uncertain. The CDR3 spans 14 residues. Per the germline V gene, CDR1 is MNHEY and CDR2 is SMNVEV (reference sequence). Trimming cost V 5 bases and J 8 bases, with 15 bases left between them. The CDR3 DNA reads as TGTGCCAGCAGTCGCCCGGGTCGCTCTGGGGAGCTGTTTTTT. Amino acids: CASSRPGRSGELFF.

CDR3 sequence (DNA): TGTGCCAGCAGCCAAGGCGGACTCCAAGAGACCCAGTACTTC. Translating it yields CASSQGGLQETQYF. The gene calls are TRBV14 and TRBJ2-5, with TRBD2 as a possible D gene (5 bases). The V end was cut by 1 base, the J end by 1 base, with 7 bases between. This CDR3 has 14 residues. CDR1 and CDR2 (germline): SGHDN, FVKESK. The full variable domain, its missing parts supplied by reference TRBV14 and TRBJ2-5, is EAGVTQFPSHSVIEKGQTVTLRCDPISGHDNLYWYRRVMGKEIKFLLHFVKESKQDESGMPNNRFLAERTGGTYSTLKVQPAELEDSGVYFCASSQGGLQETQYFGPGTRLLVL.

V gene TRBV12-3 or TRBV12-4 combines with J gene TRBJ1-1; D possibly corresponds to TRBD1 (5 bases). The CDR3 has 13 residues. V shed 7 bases and J shed 2 bases, with 11 bases lying between them. The CDR3 sequence is CASTFGGNTEAFF. The CDR3 DNA reads as TGTGCCAGCACCTTCGGGGGAAACACTGAAGCTTTCTTT.

The rearrangement joins TRBV7-2 to TRBJ1-3; D gene unclear. Looked up from germline, CDR1 is SGHTA and CDR2 is FQGNSA. V lost 2 bases and J lost 0, with 2 bases in between. The CDR3 extends over 13 amino acids. For the CDR3, the DNA is TGTGCCAGCAGCTTACTCTCTGGAAACACCATATATTTT. It codes for CASSLLSGNTIYF.

The CDR3 spells CSVDRTGRIETQYF. As DNA, the CDR3 is TGCAGCGTTGATAGGACAGGCCGAATAGAGACCCAGTACTTC. This chain links TRBV29-1 with TRBJ2-5; TRBD1 matches 7 bases. Germline V gives CDR1 SQVTM, CDR2 ANQGSEA. The V segment lost 3 bases and the J segment 4 bases; nucleotides outside the gene matches: 8. The CDR3 has 14 amino acids.

The rearrangement joins TRBV3-1 to TRBJ2-3; no reliable D call. V was cut by 1 base and J by 1 base, with 9 bases left in between. This CDR3 region has 15 residues. The germline CDR1 and CDR2 sequences are LGHDT and YNNKEL (reference sequence). The CDR3 here is CASSQVGSRTDTQYF. Written as DNA, the CDR3 is TGTGCCAGCAGCCAAGTGGGCAGCCGCACAGATACGCAGTATTTT.

V and J are TRBV7-9 and TRBJ1-3; 9 positions agree with TRBD1. CDR1 is SEHNR, CDR2 FQNEAQ, per germline (reference sequence). This CDR3 spans 16 amino acids. V was pared by 3 bases and J by 0 bases, with 3 bases of the junction left unmatched. CDR3 in amino acids: CASSFQTGGSGNTIYF. CDR3 in DNA: TGTGCCAGCAGCTTCCAGACAGGGGGCTCTGGAAACACCATATATTTT. Full variable domain (outside the CDR3, taken from reference TRBV7-9 and TRBJ1-3): DTGVSQNPRHKITKRGQNVTFRCDPISEHNRLYWYRQTLGQGPEFLTYFQNEAQLEKSRLLSDRFSAERPKGSFSTLEIQRTEQGDSAMYLCASSFQTGGSGNTIYFGEGSWLTVV.